The rows below give T cell receptor beta chains drawn from one sample of a study of shared clonotypes between healthy human individuals. Profiled with immunoSEQ multiplex PCR; TCRdb holds only in-frame clones, not every one. The table has 550,000 to 600,000 clones, 70% to 80% seen once. Sequencing used PBMCs. These receptor sequences come from a woman aged 40 to 49 in good health. Some clones in this sample may be carry-over from other donors' samples. The CDR3 runs from the conserved cysteine through the conserved F or W. A D gene is named only where the DNA matches it firmly. Clone sizes are given selectively: once, few, many, or a class where the clone is expanded.

V,size,D,J,CDR3,DNA
TRBV6-1,NA,TRBD2,TRBJ2-7,CASRGGRQSYEQYF,TGTGCCAGCAGGGGAGGGCGACAGTCCTACGAGCAGTACTTC
TRBV7-2,NA,TRBD2,TRBJ2-3,CASSPLSGSRTQYF,TGTGCCAGCAGCCCCCTAAGCGGGAGTCGTACGCAGTATTTT
TRBV5-1,NA,TRBD2,TRBJ2-7,CASSPGTSGDSYEQYF,TGCGCCAGCAGCCCCGGGACTAGCGGGGATTCCTACGAGCAGTACTTC
TRBV15,few,TRBD2,TRBJ2-3,CATSSGLAGLKDTQYF,TGTGCCACCAGCAGCGGACTAGCGGGACTCAAAGATACGCAGTATTTT
TRBV25-1,NA,NA,TRBJ2-7,CASSPRGDRTYEQYF,TGTGCCAGCAGTCCCCGGGGGGACAGGACCTACGAGCAGTACTTC
TRBV9,NA,TRBD1,TRBJ2-5,CASTRQGYLEETQYF,TGTGCCAGCACCCGACAGGGCTACCTGGAGGAGACCCAGTACTTC
TRBV18,few,TRBD1,TRBJ1-2,CASSPAGRQGGGYTF,TGTGCCAGCTCACCCGCGGGGCGACAGGGAGGTGGCTACACCTTC
TRBV27,once,TRBD2,TRBJ2-3,CASSWTSGRAVTDTQYF,TGTGCCAGCAGTTGGACTAGCGGGAGGGCCGTCACAGATACGCAGTATTTT
TRBV2,NA,NA,TRBJ2-5,CASSELLPQETQYF,TGTGCCAGCAGTGAGTTGCTTCCACAAGAGACCCAGTACTTC
TRBV30,NA,NA,TRBJ1-3,CAWSVSGVWSTIYF,TGTGCCTGGAGTGTTTCTGGGGTTTGGTCCACCATATATTTT
TRBV7-2,NA,NA,TRBJ2-3,CASSPGPRDTQYF,TGTGCCAGCAGCCCTGGACCGAGAGATACGCAGTATTTT
TRBV29-1,NA,NA,TRBJ2-5,CSVVGRFQETQYF,TGCAGCGTTGTCGGCAGGTTCCAAGAGACCCAGTACTTC
TRBV27,NA,NA,TRBJ2-1,CASSPRVSKTYNEQFF,TGTGCCAGCAGTCCGCGGGTTAGTAAGACCTACAATGAGCAGTTCTTC
TRBV2,NA,NA,TRBJ2-2,CASSVEGFRELFF,TGTGCCAGCAGTGTTGAGGGGTTCAGGGAGCTGTTTTTT
TRBV18,NA,NA,TRBJ1-5,CASSSEPYSNQPQHF,TGTGCCAGCTCCTCCGAACCTTATAGCAATCAGCCCCAGCATTTT
TRBV4-1,NA,NA,TRBJ2-6,CASSQFLGSGANVLTF,TGCGCCAGCAGCCAGTTCCTGGGCTCTGGGGCCAACGTCCTGACTTTC
TRBV7-7,NA,NA,TRBJ2-7,CASSRDTGYEQYF,TGTGCCAGCAGCCGGGACACGGGCTACGAGCAGTACTTC
TRBV6-1,NA,NA,TRBJ1-5,CASKDSFNQPQHF,TGTGCCAGCAAAGACAGCTTCAATCAGCCCCAGCATTTT
TRBV7-8,NA,TRBD2,TRBJ2-3,CASSLPRLAATDTQYF,TGTGCCAGCAGCTTACCGAGACTAGCTGCGACAGATACGCAGTATTTT
TRBV2,NA,TRBD1,TRBJ2-3,CASSSGQGFTDTQYF,TGTGCCAGCAGTTCCGGACAGGGGTTCACAGATACGCAGTATTTT
TRBV14,NA,TRBD2,TRBJ2-5,CASSRTSGETQYF,TGTGCCAGCAGCCGGACTAGCGGGGAGACCCAGTACTTC
TRBV9,NA,NA,TRBJ2-7,CASSVGAVSYEQYF,TGTGCCAGCAGCGTAGGGGCAGTCTCCTACGAGCAGTACTTC
TRBV27,NA,TRBD2,TRBJ2-7,CASSLTLSGRVYEQYF,TGTGCCAGCAGTCTAACCCTAAGCGGGAGAGTGTACGAGCAGTACTTC
TRBV9,NA,NA,TRBJ2-7,CASSVEGGGYEQYF,TGTGCCAGCAGCGTAGAGGGGGGAGGCTACGAGCAGTACTTC
TRBV27,NA,NA,TRBJ1-5,CASSLGVGDQPQHF,TGTGCCAGCAGTTTAGGGGTGGGAGATCAGCCCCAGCATTTT
TRBV30,NA,TRBD1,TRBJ2-1,CACSRDRGGNEQFF,TGTGCCTGTTCCCGGGACAGGGGAGGGAATGAGCAGTTCTTC
TRBV6-5,NA,NA,TRBJ2-5,CASSYSRGWETQYF,TGTGCCAGCAGTTACTCAAGGGGTTGGGAGACCCAGTACTTC
TRBV20-1,NA,NA,TRBJ1-2,CSAWRQHGYTF,TGCAGTGCGTGGCGGCAACATGGCTACACCTTC
TRBV6-1,NA,TRBD2,TRBJ2-7,CASSEALAEYYEQYF,TGTGCCAGCAGTGAAGCACTAGCGGAGTACTACGAGCAGTACTTC
TRBV27,NA,NA,TRBJ2-7,CASSLSGTVEQYF,TGTGCCAGCAGTTTATCGGGTACGGTGGAGCAGTACTTC
TRBV29-1,NA,NA,TRBJ2-4,CSVAISGSDLLAKNIQYF,TGCAGCGTCGCGATTTCCGGGTCAGACTTACTAGCCAAAAACATTCAGTACTTC
TRBV11-2,NA,TRBD2,TRBJ2-5,CASSQGLALETQYF,TGTGCCAGCAGCCAGGGACTAGCGTTAGAGACCCAGTACTTC
TRBV5-6,NA,TRBD1,TRBJ1-2,CASSMDRVHGYTF,TGTGCCAGCAGCATGGACAGGGTCCATGGCTACACCTTC
TRBV19,NA,NA,TRBJ1-2,CASSSPSGDGYTF,TGTGCCAGTAGTTCTCCTTCCGGGGATGGCTACACCTTC
TRBV19,NA,NA,TRBJ2-2,CASSMGGGAYTGELFF,TGTGCCAGTAGTATGGGTGGGGGAGCTTACACCGGGGAGCTGTTTTTT
TRBV7-9,NA,TRBD2,TRBJ2-1,CASSSLPSGRYNEQFF,TGTGCCAGCAGCTCCCTACCCAGCGGGAGGTACAATGAGCAGTTCTTC
TRBV5-1,NA,NA,TRBJ1-5,CASSSFPDQPQHF,TGCGCCAGCAGCTCCTTCCCGGATCAGCCCCAGCATTTT
TRBV7-9,NA,NA,TRBJ2-7,CASSLEGGYEQYF,TGTGCCAGCAGCTTAGAGGGGGGCTACGAGCAGTACTTC
TRBV4-2,NA,TRBD2,TRBJ2-3,CASSQVIAAGGLTDTQYF,TGTGCCAGCAGCCAAGTAATCGCAGCGGGAGGGCTCACAGATACGCAGTATTTT
TRBV5-4,NA,TRBD2,TRBJ2-7,CASSPTSGRTYEQYF,TGTGCCAGCAGCCCGACTAGCGGGAGGACCTACGAGCAGTACTTC
TRBV18,NA,NA,TRBJ1-3,CASSPRGTVSGNTIYF,TGTGCCAGCTCACCGCGAGGGACCGTATCTGGAAACACCATATATTTT
TRBV18,NA,NA,TRBJ1-5,CASSQDRNQPQHF,TGTGCCAGCTCACAAGACAGAAATCAGCCCCAGCATTTT
TRBV28,many,TRBD2,TRBJ2-7,CASRGSGRVYEQYF,TGTGCCAGCAGGGGTAGCGGGAGGGTCTACGAGCAGTACTTC
TRBV5-1,NA,TRBD2,TRBJ2-3,CASSPAAGGLLDTQYF,TGCGCCAGCAGCCCTGCGGCGGGAGGGCTCTTGGATACGCAGTATTTT
TRBV28,NA,NA,TRBJ1-2,CASSLIAVDGYTF,TGTGCCAGCAGTTTAATCGCCGTTGATGGCTACACCTTC
TRBV27,many,TRBD1,TRBJ1-1,CASTSQGGRGPTEAFF,TGTGCCAGCACATCCCAGGGGGGCAGGGGGCCCACTGAAGCTTTCTTT